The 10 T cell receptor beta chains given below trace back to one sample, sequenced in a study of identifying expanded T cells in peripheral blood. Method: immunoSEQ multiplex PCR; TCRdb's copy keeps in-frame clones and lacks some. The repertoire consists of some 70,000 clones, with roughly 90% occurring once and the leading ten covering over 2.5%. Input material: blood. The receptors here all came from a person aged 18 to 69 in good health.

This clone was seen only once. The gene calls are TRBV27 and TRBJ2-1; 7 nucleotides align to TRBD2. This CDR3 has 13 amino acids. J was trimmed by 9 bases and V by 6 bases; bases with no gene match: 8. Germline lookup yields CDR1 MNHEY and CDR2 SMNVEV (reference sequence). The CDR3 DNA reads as TGTGCCAGCAGCATGCGGGAGACGGGTGAGCAGTTCTTC. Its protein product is CASSMRETGEQFF.

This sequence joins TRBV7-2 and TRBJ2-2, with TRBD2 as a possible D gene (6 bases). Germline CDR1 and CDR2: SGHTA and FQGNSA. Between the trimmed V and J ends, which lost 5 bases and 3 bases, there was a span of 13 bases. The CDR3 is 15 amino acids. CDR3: CASSGRLGDTGELFF. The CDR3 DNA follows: TGTGCCAGCAGCGGCCGACTAGGGGACACCGGGGAGCTGTTTTTT.

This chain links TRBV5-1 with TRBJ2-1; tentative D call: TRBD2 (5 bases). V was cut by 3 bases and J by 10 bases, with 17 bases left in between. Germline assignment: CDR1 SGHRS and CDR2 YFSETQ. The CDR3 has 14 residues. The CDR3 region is CASSSDPDGREQFF. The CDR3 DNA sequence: TGCGCCAGCAGCTCGGACCCCGATGGGAGAGAGCAGTTCTTC.

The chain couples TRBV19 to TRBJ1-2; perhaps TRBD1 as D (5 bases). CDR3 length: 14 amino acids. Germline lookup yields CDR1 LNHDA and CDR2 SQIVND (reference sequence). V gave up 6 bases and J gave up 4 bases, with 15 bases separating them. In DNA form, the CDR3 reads TGTGCCAGTAGCTGGGGCAGCTATCTCTATGGCTACACCTTC. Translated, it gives CASSWGSYLYGYTF.

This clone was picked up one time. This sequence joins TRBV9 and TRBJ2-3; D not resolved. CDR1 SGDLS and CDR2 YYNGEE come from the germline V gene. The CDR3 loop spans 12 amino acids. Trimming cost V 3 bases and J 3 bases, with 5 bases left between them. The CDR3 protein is CASSAGTDTQYF. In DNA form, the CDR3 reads TGTGCCAGCAGCGCCGGAACAGATACGCAGTATTTT.

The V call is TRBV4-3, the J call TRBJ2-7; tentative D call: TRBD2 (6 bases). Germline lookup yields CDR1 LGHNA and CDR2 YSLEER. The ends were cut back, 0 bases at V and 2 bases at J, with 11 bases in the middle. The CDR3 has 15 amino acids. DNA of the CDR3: TGCGCCAGCAGCCAAGATCGCGGGGCCGCCTACGAGCAGTACTTC. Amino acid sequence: CASSQDRGAAYEQYF.

Here the CDR3 reads CAWSRTSGKSGELFF. The CDR3 DNA reads as TGTGCCTGGAGTCGGACTAGCGGGAAGTCCGGGGAGCTGTTTTTT. The rearrangement links TRBV30 to TRBJ2-2; 12 nucleotides match TRBD2. From germline, CDR1 is GTSNPN and CDR2 SVGIG (reference sequence). The V segment lost 2 bases and the J segment 6 bases; nucleotides outside the gene matches: 4. The CDR3 totals 15 residues.

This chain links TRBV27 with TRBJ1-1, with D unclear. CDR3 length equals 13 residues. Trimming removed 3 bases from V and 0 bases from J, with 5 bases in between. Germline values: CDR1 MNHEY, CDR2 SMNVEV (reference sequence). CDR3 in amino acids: CASSLVVNTEAFF. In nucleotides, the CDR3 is TGTGCCAGCAGTTTGGTTGTGAACACTGAAGCTTTCTTT.

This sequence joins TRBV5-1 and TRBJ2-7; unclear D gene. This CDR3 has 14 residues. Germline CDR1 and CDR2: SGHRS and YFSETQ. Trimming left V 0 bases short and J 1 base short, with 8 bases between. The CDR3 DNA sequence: TGCGCCAGCAGCTTGGAACGTCAGTCCTACGAGCAGTACTTC. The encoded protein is CASSLERQSYEQYF.

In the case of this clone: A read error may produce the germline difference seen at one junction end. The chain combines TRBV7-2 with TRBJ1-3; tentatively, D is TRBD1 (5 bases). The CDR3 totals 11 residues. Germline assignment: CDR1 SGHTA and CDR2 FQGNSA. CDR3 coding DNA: TGTGCCAGCAGCTCCGACAGCCCCCTGGTCTTT. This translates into CASSSDSPLVF.